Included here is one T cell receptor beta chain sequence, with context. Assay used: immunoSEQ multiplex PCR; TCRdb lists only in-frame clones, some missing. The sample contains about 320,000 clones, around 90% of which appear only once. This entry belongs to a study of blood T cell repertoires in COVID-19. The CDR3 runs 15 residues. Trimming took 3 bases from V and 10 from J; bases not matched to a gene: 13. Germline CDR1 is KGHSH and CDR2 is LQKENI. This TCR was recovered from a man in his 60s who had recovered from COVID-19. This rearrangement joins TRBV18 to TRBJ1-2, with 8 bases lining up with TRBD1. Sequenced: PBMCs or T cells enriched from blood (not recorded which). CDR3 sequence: CASSPLLRTGFDYTF. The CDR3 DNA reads TGTGCCAGCTCACCTCTCCTAAGGACAGGGTTCGACTACACCTTC.